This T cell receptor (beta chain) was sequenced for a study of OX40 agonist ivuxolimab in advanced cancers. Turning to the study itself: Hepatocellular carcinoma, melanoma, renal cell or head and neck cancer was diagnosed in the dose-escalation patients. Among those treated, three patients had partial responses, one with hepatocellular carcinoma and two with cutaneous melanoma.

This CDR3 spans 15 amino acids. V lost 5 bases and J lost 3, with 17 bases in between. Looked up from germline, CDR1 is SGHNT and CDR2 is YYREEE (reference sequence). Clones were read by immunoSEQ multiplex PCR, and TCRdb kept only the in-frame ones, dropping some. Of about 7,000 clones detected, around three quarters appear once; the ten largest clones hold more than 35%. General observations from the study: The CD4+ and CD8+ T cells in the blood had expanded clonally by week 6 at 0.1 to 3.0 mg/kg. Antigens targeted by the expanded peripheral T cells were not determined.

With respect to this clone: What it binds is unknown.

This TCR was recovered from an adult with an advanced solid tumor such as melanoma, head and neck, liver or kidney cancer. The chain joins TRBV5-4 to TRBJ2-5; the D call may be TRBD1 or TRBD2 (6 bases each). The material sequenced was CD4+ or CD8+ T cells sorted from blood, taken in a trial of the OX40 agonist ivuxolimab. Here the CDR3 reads CASRYGGRIKETQYF. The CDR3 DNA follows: TGTGCCAGCAGATATGGGGGGCGGATTAAAGAGACCCAGTACTTC. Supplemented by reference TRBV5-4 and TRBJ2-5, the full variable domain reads ETGVTQSPTHLIKTRGQQVTLRCSSQSGHNTVSWYQQALGQGPQFIFQYYREEENGRGNFPPRFSGLQFPNYSSELNVNALELDDSALYLCASRYGGRIKETQYFGPGTRLLVL.